This T cell receptor (beta chain) was found in a study of Graves' ophthalmopathy and Graves' hyperthyroidism listed by TCRdb under 2018. Context from the whole study: Peripheral blood was collected at initial diagnosis, before any treatment. To tell Graves' ophthalmopathy apart from Graves' hyperthyroidism, and to predict which patients would progress to ophthalmopathy, the study relied on TCR beta repertoire signatures. In total, 135 blood samples were TCR-sequenced: some 43 ophthalmopathy, roughly 80 hyperthyroidism and roughly 17 hyperthyroidism-to-ophthalmopathy patients. A discovery set of about a hundred patients (under 45 ophthalmopathy, 55 to 60 stable hyperthyroidism) was enrolled to explore V-J signatures distinguishing ophthalmopathy from hyperthyroidism. An independent validation cohort comprised roughly 20 hyperthyroidism patients and 17 patients who later progressed from hyperthyroidism to ophthalmopathy. T-cell repertoires of thyroid tissue and blood were compared in six or seven hyperthyroidism patients. Following sampling, methimazole starting at 30 mg daily was administered to hyperthyroidism patients, and high-dose intravenous methylprednisolone was administered to ophthalmopathy patients. Points the paper makes about the study in general: In cross-validation, the 13-signature model distinguished ophthalmopathy from stable hyperthyroidism with 87.88% sensitivity and around 84% specificity, while in the test set the corresponding values were approximately 80% and 75%. No statistical method was used to set the sample size in advance, and the investigators knew which group each participant was assigned to. Most of the expanded thyroid clonotypes with a frequency above 0.001 were also detected in blood, and it was suggested that the thyroid immune response may be reflected by blood repertoires. In validation, the model predicted ophthalmopathy progression with about 70% sensitivity and about 77% specificity; more than ten predicted patients were CT-confirmed with GO in a median of about 6.1 months.

A few counts support this clonotype. Its cognate antigen has yet to be identified. Base qualities are not recorded, but no much larger clone differs from it by a single base. Ophthalmopathy patients were characterized by moderately to severely active disease, a Clinical Activity Score of at least 3, a NOSPECS grade of at least 4, and a disease duration under 3 months. Patients with other autoimmune diseases, uncontrolled infections, pregnancy or lactation were excluded from the study. Diagnosis relied on clinical symptoms, serum thyroxine, TRAb, thyroid ultrasound and orbital computed tomography. Ficoll-Paque density gradient centrifugation was used to isolate PBMCs from 9.5 to 10 ml of fresh peripheral blood. Total RNA was extracted using Trizol reagent, and RNA quality was checked on an Agilent 2100 Bioanalyzer. Including the terminal cysteine and phenylalanine, the CDR3 comprises 15 residues. Here the CDR3 DNA is all that survives: 45 bases in frame from base 1. CDR1 and CDR2, per the germline V gene, are SGHRS and YFSETQ. At the junction V is shortened by 3 bases and J by 2 bases; bases outside the gene matches: 4.

For repertoire sequencing, the TCR beta CDR3 regions were amplified from RNA transcripts. A first-round RT-PCR used HTBI primers with the Qiagen OneStep RT-PCR kit, followed by a second-round multiplex PCR, size selection and purification. Libraries were sequenced paired-end with 100 bp reads on an Illumina HiSeq2000. For the original study's pipeline: SOAPnuke was used to process the reads, throwing out any read that had adapters, had uncalled bases, had a mean Phred below 15, or lacked an exact constant-primer or identifier match. COPE v1.2.5 was used to merge high-quality paired reads. Clonotypes were defined as unique nucleotide sequences and were aligned to IMGT TRB V, D and J references using MiTCR v1.1. Analysis was restricted to V-J combinations with a frequency above 0.0001, which covered roughly 99% of repertoires. For each V-J combination, a TCR clonal expansion and chaos score was defined as F50 clonal expansion divided by the chaos observed in the TCRdist matrix. Welch's t-statistics and random forest were used to narrow the features down to around 12 V-J combinations, which were then fed into a naive Bayes classifier. The Morisita-Horn index was used to measure how similar the thyroid and blood repertoires were. Starting from the raw public reads, TCRdb applied fastp trimming at Q25, assembled clones with MiXCR and retained in-frame beta chains. Each CDR3 protein appears once, grouped with its most common genes and DNA. The V and J calls here are based on TCRdb, not the publication. This sample holds some 750,000 distinct CDR3 sequences; 40% were observed only once. The ten largest clones add up to 35% to 55% of the sample.

The specimen sequenced was peripheral blood. Recombination linked TRBV5-1 to TRBJ1-3; the junction holds 8 bases that match TRBD1. This clonotype originated in an adult man with Graves' ophthalmopathy. DNA sequence: TGCGCCAGCAGCTCGAGGGGACAGGCTGGAAACACCATATATTTT. Its protein product is CASSSRGQAGNTIYF. With the rest looked up from the reference TRBV5-1 and TRBJ1-3 genes rather than sequenced, the full variable domain is KAGVTQTPRYLIKTRGQQVTLSCSPISGHRSVSWYQQTPGQGLQFLFEYFSETQRNKGNFPGRFSGRQFSNSRSEMNVSTLELGDSALYLCASSSRGQAGNTIYFGEGSWLTVV.